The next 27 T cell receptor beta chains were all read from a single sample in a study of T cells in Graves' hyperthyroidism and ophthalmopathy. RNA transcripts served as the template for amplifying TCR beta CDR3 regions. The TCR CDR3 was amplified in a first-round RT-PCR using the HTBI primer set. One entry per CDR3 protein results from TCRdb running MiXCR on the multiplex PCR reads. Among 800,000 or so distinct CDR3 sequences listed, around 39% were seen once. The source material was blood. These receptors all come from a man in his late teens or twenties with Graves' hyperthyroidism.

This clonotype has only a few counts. CDR3 sequence reads: CASTAGTGSQPQHF. The CDR3 DNA reads as TGTGCCAGCACCGCCGGGACAGGGAGTCAGCCCCAGCATTTT. This chain joins TRBV12-3 or TRBV12-4 and TRBJ1-5, with 9 bases lining up with TRBD1. Unmatched junction bases numbered 7, after V lost 7 bases and J lost 6 bases. This CDR3 contains 14 residues.

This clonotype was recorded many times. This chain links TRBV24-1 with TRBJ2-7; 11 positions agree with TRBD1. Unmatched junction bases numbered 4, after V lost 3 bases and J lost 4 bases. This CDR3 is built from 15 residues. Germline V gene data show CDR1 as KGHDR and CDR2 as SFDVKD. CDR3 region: CATSDRTGGAYEQYF. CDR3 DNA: TGTGCCACCAGTGATCGGACAGGGGGCGCGTACGAGCAGTACTTC.

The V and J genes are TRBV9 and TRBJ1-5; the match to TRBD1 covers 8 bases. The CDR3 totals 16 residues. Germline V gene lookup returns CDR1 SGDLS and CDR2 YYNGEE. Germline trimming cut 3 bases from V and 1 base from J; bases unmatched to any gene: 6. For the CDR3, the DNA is TGTGCCAGCAGCGCCGATACAGGGGGAAGCAATCAGCCCCAGCATTTT. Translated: CASSADTGGSNQPQHF.

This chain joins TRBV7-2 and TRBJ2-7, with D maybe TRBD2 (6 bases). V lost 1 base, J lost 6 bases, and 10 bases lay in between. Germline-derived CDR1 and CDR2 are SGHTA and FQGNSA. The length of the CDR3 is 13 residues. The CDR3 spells CASSLGGAGEQYF. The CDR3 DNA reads TGTGCCAGCAGCTTAGGGGGAGCGGGCGAGCAGTACTTC. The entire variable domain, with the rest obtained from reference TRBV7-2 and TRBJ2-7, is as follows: GAGVSQSPSNKVTEKGKDVELRCDPISGHTALYWYRQSLGQGLEFLIYFQGNSAPDKSGLPSDRFSAERTGGSVSTLTIQRTQQEDSAVYLCASSLGGAGEQYFGPGTRLTVT.

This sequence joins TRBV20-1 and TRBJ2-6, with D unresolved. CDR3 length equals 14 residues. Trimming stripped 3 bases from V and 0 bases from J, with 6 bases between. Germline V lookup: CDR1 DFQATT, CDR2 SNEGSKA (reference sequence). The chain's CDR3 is CSARGASGANVLTF. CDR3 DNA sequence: TGCAGTGCTAGGGGTGCCTCTGGGGCCAACGTCCTGACTTTC.

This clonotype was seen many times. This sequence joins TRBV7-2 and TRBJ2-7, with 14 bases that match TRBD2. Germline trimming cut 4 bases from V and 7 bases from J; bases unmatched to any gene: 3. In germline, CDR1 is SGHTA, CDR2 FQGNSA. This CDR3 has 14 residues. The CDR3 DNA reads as TGTGCCAGCAGCTCGGGACTAGCGGGAGAAGAGCAGTACTTC. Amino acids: CASSSGLAGEEQYF.

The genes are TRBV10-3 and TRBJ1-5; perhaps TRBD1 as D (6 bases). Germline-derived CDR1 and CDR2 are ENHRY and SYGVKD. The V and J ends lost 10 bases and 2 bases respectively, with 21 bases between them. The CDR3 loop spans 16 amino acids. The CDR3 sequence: CASRLQGREGNQPQHF. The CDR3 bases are TGTGCCAGCAGGCTACAGGGTCGAGAAGGCAATCAGCCCCAGCATTTT.

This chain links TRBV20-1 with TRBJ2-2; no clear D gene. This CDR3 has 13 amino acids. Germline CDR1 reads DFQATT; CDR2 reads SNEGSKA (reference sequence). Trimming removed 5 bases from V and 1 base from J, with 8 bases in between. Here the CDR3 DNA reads TGCAGTGCTTCTAGACAGAACACCGGGGAGCTGTTTTTT. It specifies CSASRQNTGELFF.

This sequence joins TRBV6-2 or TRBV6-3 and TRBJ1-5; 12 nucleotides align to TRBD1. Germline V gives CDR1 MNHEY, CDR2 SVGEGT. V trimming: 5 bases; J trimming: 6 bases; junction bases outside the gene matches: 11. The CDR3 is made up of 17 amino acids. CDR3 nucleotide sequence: TGTGCCAGCAGTGCGACAGGGGGACAGGGGGCCGGTCAGCCCCAGCATTTT. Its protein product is CASSATGGQGAGQPQHF.

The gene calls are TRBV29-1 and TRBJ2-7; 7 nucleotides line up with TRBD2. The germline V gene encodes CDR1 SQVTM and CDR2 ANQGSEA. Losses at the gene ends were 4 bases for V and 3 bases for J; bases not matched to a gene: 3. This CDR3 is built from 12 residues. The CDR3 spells CSVGGGDYEQYF. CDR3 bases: TGCAGCGTTGGCGGGGGAGACTACGAGCAGTACTTC.

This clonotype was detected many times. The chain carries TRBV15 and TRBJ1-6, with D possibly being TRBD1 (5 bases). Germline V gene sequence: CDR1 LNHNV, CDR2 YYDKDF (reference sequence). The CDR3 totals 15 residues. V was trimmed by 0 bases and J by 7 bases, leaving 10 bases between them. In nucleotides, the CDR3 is TGTGCCACCAGCAGAGAGGGGGAGAAGAATTCACCCCTCCACTTT. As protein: CATSREGEKNSPLHF. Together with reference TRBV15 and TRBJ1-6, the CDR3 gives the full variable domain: DAMVIQNPRYQVTQFGKPVTLSCSQTLNHNVMYWYQQKSSQAPKLLFHYYDKDFNNEADTPDNFQSRRPNTSFCFLDIRSPGLGDTAMYLCATSREGEKNSPLHFGNGTRLTVT.

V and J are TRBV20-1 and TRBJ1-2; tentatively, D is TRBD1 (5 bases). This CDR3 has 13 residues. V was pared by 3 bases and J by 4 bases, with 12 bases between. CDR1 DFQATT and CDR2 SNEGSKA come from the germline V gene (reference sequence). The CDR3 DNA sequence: TGCAGTGCTAGTTTCCGGGACTTCTATGGCTACACCTTC. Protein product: CSASFRDFYGYTF.

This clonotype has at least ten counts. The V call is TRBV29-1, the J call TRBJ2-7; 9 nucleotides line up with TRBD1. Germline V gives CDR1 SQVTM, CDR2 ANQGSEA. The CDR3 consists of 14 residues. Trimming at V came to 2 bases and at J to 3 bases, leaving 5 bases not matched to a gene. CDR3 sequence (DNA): TGCAGCGTTGAATCACAGGGGGCGGGCTACGAGCAGTACTTC. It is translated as CSVESQGAGYEQYF.

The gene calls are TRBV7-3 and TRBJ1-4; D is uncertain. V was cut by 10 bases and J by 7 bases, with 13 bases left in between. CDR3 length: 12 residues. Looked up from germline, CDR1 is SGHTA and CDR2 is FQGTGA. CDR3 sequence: CANPGWPEKLFF. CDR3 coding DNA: TGTGCCAATCCGGGATGGCCTGAAAAACTGTTTTTT.

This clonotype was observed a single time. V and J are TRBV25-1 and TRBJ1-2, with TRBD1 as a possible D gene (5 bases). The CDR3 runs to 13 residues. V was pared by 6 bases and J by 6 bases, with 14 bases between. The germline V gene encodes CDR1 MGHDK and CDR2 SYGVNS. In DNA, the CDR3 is TGTGCCAGCAGCTCTACCCAGGGAAATGGCTACACCTTC. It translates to CASSSTQGNGYTF.

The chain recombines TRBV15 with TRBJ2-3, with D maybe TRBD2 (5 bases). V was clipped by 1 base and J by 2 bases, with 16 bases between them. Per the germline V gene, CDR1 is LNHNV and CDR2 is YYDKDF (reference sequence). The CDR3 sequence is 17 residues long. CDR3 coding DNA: TGTGCCACCAGCAGAGGCGTGGAGGAGCTCTACACAGATACGCAGTATTTT. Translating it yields CATSRGVEELYTDTQYF.

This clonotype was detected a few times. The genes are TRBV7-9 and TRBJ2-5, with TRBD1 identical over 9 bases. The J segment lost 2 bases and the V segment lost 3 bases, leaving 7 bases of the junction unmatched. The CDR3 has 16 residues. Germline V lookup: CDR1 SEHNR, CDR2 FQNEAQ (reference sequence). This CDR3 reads CASSLEGTGIQETQYF. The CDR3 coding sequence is TGTGCCAGCAGCTTGGAGGGGACAGGGATTCAAGAGACCCAGTACTTC.

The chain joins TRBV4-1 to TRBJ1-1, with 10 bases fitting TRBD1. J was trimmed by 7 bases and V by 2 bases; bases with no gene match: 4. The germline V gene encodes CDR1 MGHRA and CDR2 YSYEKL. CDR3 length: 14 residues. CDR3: CASSQMTGGFEAFF. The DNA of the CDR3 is TGCGCCAGCAGCCAAATGACAGGGGGCTTTGAAGCTTTCTTT.

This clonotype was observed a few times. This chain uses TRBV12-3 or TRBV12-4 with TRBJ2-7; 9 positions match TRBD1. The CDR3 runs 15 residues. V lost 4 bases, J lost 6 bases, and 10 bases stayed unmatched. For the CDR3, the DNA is TGTGCCAGCAGTTCAGATGACAGGGGGGCGGCCGAGCAGTACTTC. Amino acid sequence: CASSSDDRGAAEQYF.

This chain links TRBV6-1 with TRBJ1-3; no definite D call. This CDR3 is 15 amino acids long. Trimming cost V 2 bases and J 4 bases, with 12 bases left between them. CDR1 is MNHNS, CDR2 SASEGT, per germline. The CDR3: CASSETWVEGNTIYF. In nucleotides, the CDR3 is TGTGCCAGCAGTGAAACCTGGGTGGAGGGAAACACCATATATTTT.

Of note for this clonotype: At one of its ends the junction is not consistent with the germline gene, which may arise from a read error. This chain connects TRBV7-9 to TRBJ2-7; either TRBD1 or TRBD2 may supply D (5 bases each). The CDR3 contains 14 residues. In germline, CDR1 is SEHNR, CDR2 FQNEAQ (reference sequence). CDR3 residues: CASSIPGPLYGQYF. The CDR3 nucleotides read TGTGCCAGCAGCATACCGGGACCTCTATACGGGCAGTACTTC.

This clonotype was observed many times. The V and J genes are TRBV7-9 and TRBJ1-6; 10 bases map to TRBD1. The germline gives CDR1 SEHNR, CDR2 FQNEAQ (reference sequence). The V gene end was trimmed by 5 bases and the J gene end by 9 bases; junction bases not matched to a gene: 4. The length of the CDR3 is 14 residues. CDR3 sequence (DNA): TGTGCCAGCAGCGAGGGACAGGGGTTTTCACCCCTCCACTTT. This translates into CASSEGQGFSPLHF.

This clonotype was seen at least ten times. The CDR3 here is CSVGTYYEQYF. The CDR3, as DNA: TGCAGCGTTGGGACATACTACGAGCAGTACTTC. The chain is built from TRBV29-1 and TRBJ2-7; a possible D gene is TRBD1 (5 bases). The ends were cut back, 4 bases at V and 3 bases at J, with 7 bases in the middle. The CDR3 runs 11 residues. The V gene's germline CDR1 is SQVTM and CDR2 ANQGSEA.

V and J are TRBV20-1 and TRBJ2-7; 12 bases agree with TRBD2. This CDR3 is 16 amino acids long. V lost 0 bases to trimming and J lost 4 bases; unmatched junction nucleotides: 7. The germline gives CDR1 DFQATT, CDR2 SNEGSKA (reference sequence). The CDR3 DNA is TGCAGTGCTAGAGATCTCCTAGCGGGAGGGGGTTACGAGCAGTACTTC. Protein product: CSARDLLAGGGYEQYF.

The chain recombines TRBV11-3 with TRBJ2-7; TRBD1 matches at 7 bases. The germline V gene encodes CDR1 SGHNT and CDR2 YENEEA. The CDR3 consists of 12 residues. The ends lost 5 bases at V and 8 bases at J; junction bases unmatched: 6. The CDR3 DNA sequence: TGTGCCAGCAGCAAAACAGGGGCGAAGCAGTACTTC. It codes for CASSKTGAKQYF.

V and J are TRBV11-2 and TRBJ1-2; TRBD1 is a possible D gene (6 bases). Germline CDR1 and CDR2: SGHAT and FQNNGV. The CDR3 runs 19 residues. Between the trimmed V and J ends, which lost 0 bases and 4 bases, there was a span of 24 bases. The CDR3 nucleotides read TGTGCCAGCAGCTTAGATGGGTGGACAGCTATCACCTCCTCCTATGGCTACACCTTC. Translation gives CASSLDGWTAITSSYGYTF. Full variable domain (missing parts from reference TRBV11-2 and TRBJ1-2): EAGVAQSPRYKIIEKRQSVAFWCNPISGHATLYWYQQILGQGPKLLIQFQNNGVVDDSQLPKDRFSAERLKGVDSTLKIQPAKLEDSAVYLCASSLDGWTAITSSYGYTFGSGTRLTVV.

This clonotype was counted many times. The CDR3 is CSARGTKETQYF. The DNA of the CDR3 is TGCAGCGCCCGCGGAACTAAAGAGACCCAGTACTTC. The chain carries TRBV29-1 and TRBJ2-5; no clear D gene. In germline, CDR1 is SQVTM, CDR2 ANQGSEA. There are 12 residues in the CDR3. The ends were cut back, 7 bases at V and 3 bases at J, with 12 bases in the middle.